This record concerns one TCR beta chain sequence. Its target is not known. These data are taken from a study of regulatory T cells in long-lasting Graves disease. General study points: Persistent cases favored TRBV28, TRBJ1-2 and TRBJ2-5.

This sample's time point: newly diagnosed GD, antithyroid drugs for less than 3 months. Isolated PBMC RNA provided the starting material for the TCR library. Sequencing libraries for TCR beta were prepared with iRepertoire HTBI primers and Arm-PCR of CDR3 regions. TCRdb reprocessed the multiplex PCR reads with MiXCR, giving one entry per CDR3 protein. The sample contains about 500,000 distinct CDR3 sequences, 12% of which appear only once. Germline-derived CDR1 and CDR2 are SGHTA and FQGTGA. V was cut by 1 base and J by 3 bases, with 16 bases left in between. The CDR3 spans 17 residues. These data are also associated with another study on T cells in Graves' hyperthyroidism and ophthalmopathy.

The chain carries TRBV7-3 and TRBJ2-1, with a possible D match to TRBD2 (6 bases). This material consisted of peripheral blood mononuclear cells (PBMCs), taken at new diagnosis, from a patient treated with antithyroid drugs. The TCR sequence derives from a woman aged 25-40 years with Graves disease. The chain's CDR3 is CASSLSPWTNNYNEQFF. The CDR3 DNA is TGTGCCAGCAGCTTAAGTCCGTGGACTAACAACTACAATGAGCAGTTCTTC.